Listed below are T cell receptor beta chains from one sample, sequenced in a study of cytomegalovirus exposure and HLA in healthy donors. Using immunoSEQ multiplex PCR, the repertoire was profiled, and TCRdb retains in-frame clones only, with some absent. This table holds tens of thousands of clones, approximately 92% found once. Sequencing was performed on PBMCs. The receptors stem from a man between 18 and 35 years old in good health and CMV-seropositive. CDR3s include the opening cysteine and the closing phenylalanine or tryptophan. D genes are given only for firm matches. Expanded clones are given a class, and other clones once, few, many or no size at all.

>TRBJ2-7|TRBV2|TRBD2|-
TGTGCCAGCAGTGCCCTAGCGGGAGGCTACGAGCAGTACTTC
CASSALAGGYEQYF
>TRBJ1-3|TRBV7-6|-|-
TGTGCCAGCAGCTTGGGCTATCGAAACACCATATATTTT
CASSLGYRNTIYF
>TRBJ2-7|TRBV6-6|-|few
TGTGCCAGCAGTTACCCCGGTGGGACTGGCCAGAACGAGCAGTACTTC
CASSYPGGTGQNEQYF
>TRBJ2-6|TRBV7-8|TRBD1|once
TGTGCCATCAAGGGGGCCGAAGGCTCTGGGGCCAACGTCCTGACTTTC
CAIKGAEGSGANVLTF
>TRBJ1-1|TRBV28|TRBD1|-
TGTGCCAGCACCTCGGGACAGTTGATTATGAACACTGAAGCTTTCTTT
CASTSGQLIMNTEAFF
>TRBJ2-7|TRBV7-6|TRBD2|-
TGTGCCAGCAGCTTAGGGCTAGCGGGAGATTCCGAGCAGTACTTC
CASSLGLAGDSEQYF
>TRBJ2-1|TRBV15|-|once
TGTGCCACCAGCATAGTGACTCGGCCCAATGAGCAGTTCTTC
CATSIVTRPNEQFF
>TRBJ2-5|TRBV4-2|-|-
TGTGCCAGCAGCCAAGAGGGACTTCAAGAGACCCAGTACTTC
CASSQEGLQETQYF
>TRBJ2-7|TRBV11-2|-|few
TGTGCCAGCAGCTTTTTACGAGACGAGCAGTACTTC
CASSFLRDEQYF
>TRBJ2-5|TRBV29-1|TRBD1|-
TGCAGCGTTGACCAGGGACAGGGGGAGACCCAGTACTTC
CSVDQGQGETQYF
>TRBJ2-7|TRBV19|TRBD1|-
TGTGCCAGTAGTTCCCGACAGGGTGCTACCGAGCAGTACTTC
CASSSRQGATEQYF
>TRBJ2-7|TRBV4-1|TRBD2|once
TGCGCCAGCAGCCAAGAGGCTAGCGGCCTCTACGAGCAGTACTTC
CASSQEASGLYEQYF
>TRBJ2-5|TRBV7-3|TRBD1|-
TGTGCCAGCAGCTCGGGACAGGGGGTGGGGCAAGAGACCCAGTACTTC
CASSSGQGVGQETQYF
>TRBJ1-2|TRBV5-8|TRBD1|once
TGTGCCAGCAGCGACAGGGATCATGGCTACACCTTC
CASSDRDHGYTF
>TRBJ2-1|TRBV5-1|TRBD2|-
TGCGCCAGCAGCTTGCGGCTAGCGGGAGGGCCCCCCTACAATGAGCAGTTCTTC
CASSLRLAGGPPYNEQFF
>TRBJ2-7|TRBV28|TRBD2|-
TGTGCCAGCCGCTTAGCGGGAGCAGGGTCCTACGAGCAGTACTTC
CASRLAGAGSYEQYF
>TRBJ2-1|TRBV28|TRBD2|-
TGTGCCAGCAGTTCCTCCGGGACTAGCGTTAATGAGCAGTTCTTC
CASSSSGTSVNEQFF
>TRBJ2-1|TRBV2|-|-
TGTGCCAGCAGTGAAAAGGGGACAAGTCAGAATGAGCAGTTCTTC
CASSEKGTSQNEQFF
>TRBJ2-7|TRBV6-4|TRBD1|-
TGTGCCAGCAGTGACTCGATACAGGACAGGGACTCCTACGAGCAGTACTTC
CASSDSIQDRDSYEQYF
>TRBJ2-7|TRBV27|TRBD2|-
TGTGCCAGCAGGTACTCCGGGACTACCTACGAGCAGTACTTC
CASRYSGTTYEQYF
>TRBJ2-7|TRBV28|-|-
TGTGCCAGCAGTTTAGGGACTCACCACGGCGAGCAGTACTTC
CASSLGTHHGEQYF
>TRBJ2-7|TRBV28|TRBD1|-
TGTGCCAGCATCCCGCCCGGGACAGGGAGTAGCAACGAGCAGTACTTC
CASIPPGTGSSNEQYF
>TRBJ2-5|TRBV10-3|TRBD1|-
TGTGCCGCTAACCGGGACAGGGAAAAAGAGACCCAGTACTTC
CAANRDREKETQYF
>TRBJ2-7|TRBV5-4|TRBD2|-
TGTGCCAGCAGCTTTTTGGGAGGGCGTTCCTACGAGCAGTACTTC
CASSFLGGRSYEQYF
>TRBJ2-2|TRBV2|-|few
TGTGCCAGCAGTCCCCCCCAGTTTAACACCGGGGAGCTGTTTTTT
CASSPPQFNTGELFF
>TRBJ1-3|TRBV28|-|-
TGTGCCAGCAGTTTTGAAAGAGAGGTGAGTACCATATATTTT
CASSFEREVSTIYF
>TRBJ1-3|TRBV9|TRBD1|-
TGTGCCAGCAGCAGGGGGCTAGGCGGAAACACCATATATTTT
CASSRGLGGNTIYF
>TRBJ2-6|TRBV27|TRBD1|-
TGTGCCAGCAGACAAAGACAGGGTATTGCTGGGGCCAACGTCCTGACTTTC
CASRQRQGIAGANVLTF
>TRBJ2-2|TRBV7-2|TRBD2|-
TGTGCCAGCAGCTTAAGGGTAGCGGGAACCGGGGAGCTGTTTTTT
CASSLRVAGTGELFF
>TRBJ2-3|TRBV19|-|-
TGTGCCAGTAACTCAGAGGGACTTAACGCCGGGCAGTATTTT
CASNSEGLNAGQYF
>TRBJ1-1|TRBV6-5|-|few
TGTGCCAGCAGTCACCGACAGGATGAAGCTTTCTTT
CASSHRQDEAFF
>TRBJ2-2|TRBV2|-|-
TGTGCCAGCAGAGACCCACCCCAGGGGTCGGGCACCGGGGAGCTGTTTTTT
CASRDPPQGSGTGELFF
>TRBJ1-2|TRBV19|TRBD1|-
TGTGCCAGTAGTATTGTTGCCAGGGGGTATAATGGCTACACCTTC
CASSIVARGYNGYTF
>TRBJ2-1|TRBV10-1|-|-
TGCGCCAGCAGTGAGCAGCGATACAATGAGCAGTTCTTC
CASSEQRYNEQFF
>TRBJ2-1|TRBV27|-|once
TGTGCCAGCAGTTTGCATAAGCGGAATGAGCAGTTCTTC
CASSLHKRNEQFF
>TRBJ1-4|TRBV2|TRBD1|-
TGTGCCAGCACCCGGGACAGGGACGAAAAACTGTTTTTT
CASTRDRDEKLFF
>TRBJ2-3|TRBV11-1|TRBD1|-
TGTGCCAGCAGCTGGGACAGCTACACAGATACGCAGTATTTT
CASSWDSYTDTQYF
>TRBJ1-3|TRBV18|-|-
TGTGCCAGCTCACCCGGGGGGTCCGCTGGAAACACCATATATTTT
CASSPGGSAGNTIYF
>TRBJ2-5|TRBV2|TRBD1|-
TGTGCCAGCAGTTACGACAGGGTGGGGGAGACCCAGTACTTC
CASSYDRVGETQYF
>TRBJ2-3|TRBV29-1|TRBD2|once
TGCAGCGTAAGGGCTAGCGGGACCTCAGATACGCAGTATTTT
CSVRASGTSDTQYF
>TRBJ1-1|TRBV23-1|-|-
TGCGCCGGACAAAAGACAGGATTGAACACTGAAGCTTTCTTT
CAGQKTGLNTEAFF
>TRBJ1-1|TRBV4-1|TRBD1|-
TGCGCCAGCAGCCGCCAACAGGGGGTGGCTGAAGCTTTCTTT
CASSRQQGVAEAFF
>TRBJ1-2|TRBV28|-|-
TGTGCCAGCAGGAGGGGTCAGGAGGGTGGCTACACCTTC
CASRRGQEGGYTF
>TRBJ1-2|TRBV13|TRBD1|-
TGTGCCAGCAGCTTAATTAGCACAGGGGGTAACTATGGCTACACCTTC
CASSLISTGGNYGYTF
>TRBJ1-2|TRBV7-9|-|once
TGTGCCAGCAGCGTACAGGGTAGTAGAGATGGCTACACCTTC
CASSVQGSRDGYTF
>TRBJ2-1|TRBV5-1|TRBD2|-
TGCGCCAGCACCAGAGACGGACTAGCCATCAATGAGCAGTTCTTC
CASTRDGLAINEQFF
>TRBJ1-4|TRBV7-2|-|once
TGTGCCAGCAGCTCGGGAACAACTAATGAAAAACTGTTTTTT
CASSSGTTNEKLFF
>TRBJ1-2|TRBV28|-|-
TGTGCCAGCAGTTTATCGGGAGGGACGAAGGATGGCTACACCTTC
CASSLSGGTKDGYTF
>TRBJ2-7|TRBV7-6|TRBD1|once
TGTGCCAGCAGCCCGGGACAGGGGGTCGGCGAGCAGTACTTC
CASSPGQGVGEQYF
>TRBJ2-5|TRBV7-3|-|-
TGTGCCAGCAGCTCCGGGGAGACCCAGTACTTC
CASSSGETQYF